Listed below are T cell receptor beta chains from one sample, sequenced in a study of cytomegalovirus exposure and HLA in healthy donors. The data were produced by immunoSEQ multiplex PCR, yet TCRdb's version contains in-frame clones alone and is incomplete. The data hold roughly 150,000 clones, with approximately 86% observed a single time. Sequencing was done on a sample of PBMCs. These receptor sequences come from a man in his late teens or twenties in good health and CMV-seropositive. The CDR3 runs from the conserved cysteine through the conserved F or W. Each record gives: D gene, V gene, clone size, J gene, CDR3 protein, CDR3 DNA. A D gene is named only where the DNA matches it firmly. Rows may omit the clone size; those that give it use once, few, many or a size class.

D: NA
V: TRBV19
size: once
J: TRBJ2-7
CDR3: CASRTGSGEQYF
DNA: TGTGCCAGTAGGACCGGGTCCGGCGAGCAGTACTTC

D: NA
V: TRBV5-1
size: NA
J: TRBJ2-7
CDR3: CASSPDGVFSYEQYF
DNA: TGCGCCAGCAGTCCCGACGGAGTTTTCTCCTACGAGCAGTACTTC

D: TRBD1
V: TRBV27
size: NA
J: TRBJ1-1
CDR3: CASSSIQGANAFF
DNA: TGTGCCAGCAGTTCCATACAGGGGGCGAATGCTTTCTTT

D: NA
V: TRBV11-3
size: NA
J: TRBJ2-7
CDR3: CASTQRGDSEQYF
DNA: TGTGCCAGCACCCAGCGAGGGGACTCGGAGCAGTACTTC

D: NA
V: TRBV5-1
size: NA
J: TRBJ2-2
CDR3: CASSFPLVTGELFF
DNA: TGCGCCAGCAGCTTCCCCCTAGTAACCGGGGAGCTGTTTTTT

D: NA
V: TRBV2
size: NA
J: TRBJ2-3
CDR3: CASSAGGYTQYF
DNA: TGTGCCAGCAGTGCCGGGGGTTATACGCAGTATTTT

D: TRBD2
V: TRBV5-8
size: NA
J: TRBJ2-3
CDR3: CASSSSGRAATDTQYF
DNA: TGTGCCAGCAGCTCTAGCGGGAGGGCCGCAACAGATACGCAGTATTTT

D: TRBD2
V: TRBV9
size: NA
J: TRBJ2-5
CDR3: CASSVEGRDGETQYF
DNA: TGTGCCAGCAGCGTAGAAGGGAGGGACGGGGAGACCCAGTACTTC

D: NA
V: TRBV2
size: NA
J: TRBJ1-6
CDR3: CASSDGRSFPLHF
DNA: TGTGCCAGCAGCGATGGGCGTTCGTTCCCCCTCCACTTT

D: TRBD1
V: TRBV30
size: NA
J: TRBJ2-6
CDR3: CAWKRQGVAGANVLTF
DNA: TGTGCCTGGAAGAGACAGGGGGTTGCTGGGGCCAACGTCCTGACTTTC

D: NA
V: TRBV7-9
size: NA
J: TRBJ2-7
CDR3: CASSFMRSYEQYF
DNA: TGTGCCAGCAGCTTCATGAGGTCCTACGAGCAGTACTTC

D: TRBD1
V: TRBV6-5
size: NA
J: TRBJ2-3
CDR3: CASSANRGDTQYF
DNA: TGTGCCAGCAGTGCGAACAGGGGTGATACGCAGTATTTT

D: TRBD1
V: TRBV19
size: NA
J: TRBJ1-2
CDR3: CASSIIVDRTGEDYGYTF
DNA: TGTGCCAGTAGTATTATAGTGGACCGGACAGGGGAGGATTATGGCTACACCTTC

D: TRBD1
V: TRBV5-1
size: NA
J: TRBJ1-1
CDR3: CASSLTGGTEAFF
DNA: TGCGCCAGCAGCTTAACAGGGGGCACTGAAGCTTTCTTT

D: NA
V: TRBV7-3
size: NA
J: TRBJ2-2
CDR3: CASSPRGRGANTGELFF
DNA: TGTGCCAGCAGCCCAAGGGGCAGGGGGGCGAACACCGGGGAGCTGTTTTTT

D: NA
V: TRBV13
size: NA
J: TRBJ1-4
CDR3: CASSLRGGGNEKLFF
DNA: TGTGCCAGCAGCCTAAGGGGGGGAGGTAATGAAAAACTGTTTTTT

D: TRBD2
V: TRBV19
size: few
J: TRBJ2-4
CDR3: CASSMTPAGGALAKNIQYF
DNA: TGTGCCAGTAGTATGACCCCAGCGGGGGGGGCTTTAGCCAAAAACATTCAGTACTTC

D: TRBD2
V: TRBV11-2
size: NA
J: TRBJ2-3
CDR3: CASSSPLGQGGTDTQYF
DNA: TGTGCCAGCAGCTCACCTCTGGGGCAGGGAGGGACAGATACGCAGTATTTT